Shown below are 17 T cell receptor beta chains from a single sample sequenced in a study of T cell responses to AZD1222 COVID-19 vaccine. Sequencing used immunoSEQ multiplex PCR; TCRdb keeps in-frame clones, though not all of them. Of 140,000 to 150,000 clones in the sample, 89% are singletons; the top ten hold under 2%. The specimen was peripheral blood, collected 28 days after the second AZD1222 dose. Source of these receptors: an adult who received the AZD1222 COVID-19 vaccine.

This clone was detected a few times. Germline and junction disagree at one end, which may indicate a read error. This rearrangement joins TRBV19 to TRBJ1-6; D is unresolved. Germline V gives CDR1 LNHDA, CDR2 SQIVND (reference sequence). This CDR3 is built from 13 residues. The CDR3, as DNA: TGTGCCAGTAGTCTCTCCTTTAATTCACCCCTCCACTTT. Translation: CASSLSFNSPLHF.

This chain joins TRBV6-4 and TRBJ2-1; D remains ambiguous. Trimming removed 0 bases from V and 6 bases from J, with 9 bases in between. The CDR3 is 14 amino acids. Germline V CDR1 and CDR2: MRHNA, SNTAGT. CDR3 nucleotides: TGTGCCAGCAGTGACTCCCGCCGGTCCAATGAGCAGTTCTTC. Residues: CASSDSRRSNEQFF.

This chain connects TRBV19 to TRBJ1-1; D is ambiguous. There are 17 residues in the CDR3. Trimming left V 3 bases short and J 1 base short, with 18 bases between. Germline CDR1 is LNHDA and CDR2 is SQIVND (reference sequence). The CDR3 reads CASSIVPLQKPNTEAFF. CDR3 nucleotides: TGTGCCAGTAGTATCGTGCCCCTACAGAAACCGAACACTGAAGCTTTCTTT.

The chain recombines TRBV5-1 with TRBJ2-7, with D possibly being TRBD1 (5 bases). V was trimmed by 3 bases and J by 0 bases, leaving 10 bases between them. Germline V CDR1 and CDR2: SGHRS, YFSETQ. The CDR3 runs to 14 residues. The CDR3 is CASSSLGDSYEQYF. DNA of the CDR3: TGCGCCAGCAGCTCCCTAGGGGACTCCTACGAGCAGTACTTC.

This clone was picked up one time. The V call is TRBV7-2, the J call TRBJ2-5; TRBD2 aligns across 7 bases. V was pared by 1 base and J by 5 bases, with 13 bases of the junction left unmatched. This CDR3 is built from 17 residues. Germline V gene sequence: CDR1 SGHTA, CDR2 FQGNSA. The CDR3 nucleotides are TGTGCCAGCAGCTTAGTGGCTCTGGGCGGGAGCGGGGAGACCCAGTACTTC. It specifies CASSLVALGGSGETQYF.

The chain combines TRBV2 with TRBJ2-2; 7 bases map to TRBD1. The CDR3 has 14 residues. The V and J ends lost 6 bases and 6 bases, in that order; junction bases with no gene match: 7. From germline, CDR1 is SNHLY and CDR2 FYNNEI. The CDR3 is CASRERQGAGELFF. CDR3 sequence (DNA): TGTGCCAGCAGGGAACGACAGGGAGCCGGGGAGCTGTTTTTT.

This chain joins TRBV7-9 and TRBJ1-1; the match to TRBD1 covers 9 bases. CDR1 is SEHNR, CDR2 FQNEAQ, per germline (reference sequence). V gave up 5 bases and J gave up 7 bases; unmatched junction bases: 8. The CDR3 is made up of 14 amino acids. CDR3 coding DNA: TGTGCCAGCAGCCCCCCCGGGACAGGGCTTGAAGCTTTCTTT. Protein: CASSPPGTGLEAFF.

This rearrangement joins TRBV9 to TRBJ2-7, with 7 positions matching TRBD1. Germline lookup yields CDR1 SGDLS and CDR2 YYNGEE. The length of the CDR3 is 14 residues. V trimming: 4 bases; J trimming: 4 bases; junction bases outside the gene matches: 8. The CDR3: CASSPRDSIYEQYF. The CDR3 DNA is TGTGCCAGCAGCCCCCGGGACAGTATTTACGAGCAGTACTTC.

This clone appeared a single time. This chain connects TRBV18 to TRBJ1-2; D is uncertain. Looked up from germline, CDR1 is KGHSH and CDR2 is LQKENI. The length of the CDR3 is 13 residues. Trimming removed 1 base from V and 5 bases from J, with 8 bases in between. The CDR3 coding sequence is TGTGCCAGCTCACCACTGCAGGCATATGGCTACACCTTC. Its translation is CASSPLQAYGYTF.

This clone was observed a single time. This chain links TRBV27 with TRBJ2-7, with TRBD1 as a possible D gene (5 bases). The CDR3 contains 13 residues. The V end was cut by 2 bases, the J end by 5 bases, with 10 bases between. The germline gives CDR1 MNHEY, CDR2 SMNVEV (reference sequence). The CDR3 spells CASSLQGHNEQYF. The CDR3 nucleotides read TGTGCCAGCAGTTTACAGGGTCACAACGAGCAGTACTTC.

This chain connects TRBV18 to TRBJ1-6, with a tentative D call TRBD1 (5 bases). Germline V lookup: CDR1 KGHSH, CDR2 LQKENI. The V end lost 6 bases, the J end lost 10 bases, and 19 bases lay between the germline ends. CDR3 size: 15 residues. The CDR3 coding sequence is TGTGCCAGCTCCCCCCGGAACGGGGGGGACTCACCCCTCCACTTT. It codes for CASSPRNGGDSPLHF. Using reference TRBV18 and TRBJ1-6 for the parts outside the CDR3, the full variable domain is NAGVMQNPRHLVRRRGQEARLRCSPMKGHSHVYWYRQLPEEGLKFMVYLQKENIIDESGMPKERFSAEFPKEGPSILRIQQVVRGDSAAYFCASSPRNGGDSPLHFGNGTRLTVT.

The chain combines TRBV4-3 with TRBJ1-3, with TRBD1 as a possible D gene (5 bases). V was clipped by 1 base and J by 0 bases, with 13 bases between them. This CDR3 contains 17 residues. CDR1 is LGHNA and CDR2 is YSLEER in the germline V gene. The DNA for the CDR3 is TGCGCCAGCAGCCAAGGTCAGGGCGTAGGCTCTGGAAACACCATATATTTT. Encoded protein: CASSQGQGVGSGNTIYF.

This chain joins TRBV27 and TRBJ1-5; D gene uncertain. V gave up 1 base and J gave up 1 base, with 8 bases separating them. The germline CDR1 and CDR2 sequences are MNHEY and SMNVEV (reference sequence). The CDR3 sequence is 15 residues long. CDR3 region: CASSLLGTSNQPQHF. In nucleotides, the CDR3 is TGTGCCAGCAGTTTATTGGGTACGAGCAATCAGCCCCAGCATTTT.

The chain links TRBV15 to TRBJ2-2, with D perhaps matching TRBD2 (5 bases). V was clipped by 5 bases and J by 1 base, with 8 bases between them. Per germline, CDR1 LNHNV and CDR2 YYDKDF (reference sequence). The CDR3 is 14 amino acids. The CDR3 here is CATSFRGNTGELFF. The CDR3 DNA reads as TGTGCCACCAGCTTTCGGGGGAACACCGGGGAGCTGTTTTTT.

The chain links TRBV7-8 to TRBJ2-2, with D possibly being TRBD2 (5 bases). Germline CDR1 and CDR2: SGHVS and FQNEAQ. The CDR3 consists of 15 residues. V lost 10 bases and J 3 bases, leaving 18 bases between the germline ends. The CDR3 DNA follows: TGTGCCATCCAGCCCCGGCGGGTGGACACCGGGGAGCTGTTTTTT. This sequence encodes CAIQPRRVDTGELFF.

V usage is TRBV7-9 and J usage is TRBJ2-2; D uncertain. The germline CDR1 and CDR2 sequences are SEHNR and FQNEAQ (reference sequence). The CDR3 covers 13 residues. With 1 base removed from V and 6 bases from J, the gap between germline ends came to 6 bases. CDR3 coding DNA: TGTGCCAGCAGCTTAGACAGCTCCGGGGAGCTGTTTTTT. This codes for CASSLDSSGELFF.

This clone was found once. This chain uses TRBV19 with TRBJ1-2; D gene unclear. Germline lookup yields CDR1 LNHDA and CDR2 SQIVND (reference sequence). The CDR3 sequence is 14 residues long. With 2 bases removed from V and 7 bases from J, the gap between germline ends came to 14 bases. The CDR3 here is CASSISDASSGYTF. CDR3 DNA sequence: TGTGCCAGTAGTATATCGGACGCTTCGAGTGGCTACACCTTC.